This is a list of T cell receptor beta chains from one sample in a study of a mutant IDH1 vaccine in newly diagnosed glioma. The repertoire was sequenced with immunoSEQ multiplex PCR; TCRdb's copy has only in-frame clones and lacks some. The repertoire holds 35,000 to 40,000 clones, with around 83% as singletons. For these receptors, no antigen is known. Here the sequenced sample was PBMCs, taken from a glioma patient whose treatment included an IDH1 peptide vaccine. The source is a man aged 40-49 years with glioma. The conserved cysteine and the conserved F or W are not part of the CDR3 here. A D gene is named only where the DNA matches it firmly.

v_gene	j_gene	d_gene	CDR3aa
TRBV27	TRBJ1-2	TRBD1	AIKTGGALDGYT
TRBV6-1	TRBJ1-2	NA	ASTLGGGLYGYT
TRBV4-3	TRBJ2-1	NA	ASSPFRELAYNEQF
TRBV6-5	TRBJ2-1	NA	ASSRGPGRASL
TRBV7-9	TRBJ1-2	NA	ASSSPLIYT
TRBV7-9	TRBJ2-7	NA	ASSLEDVRGREQY
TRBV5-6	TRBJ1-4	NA	ASSRFGENEKLF
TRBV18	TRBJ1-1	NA	ASSPLQGDNTEAF
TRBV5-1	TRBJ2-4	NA	ASSLEVDKNIQY
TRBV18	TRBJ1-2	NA	ASSPDHGYT
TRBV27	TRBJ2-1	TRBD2	ASRGGLAGDSYNEQF
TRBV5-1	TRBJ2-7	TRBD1	ASRQGATYEQY
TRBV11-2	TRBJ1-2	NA	ASSPLWTSPLYGYT
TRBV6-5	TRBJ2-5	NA	ASNPSGPPGTQY
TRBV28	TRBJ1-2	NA	ASSLPKTALSRGYT
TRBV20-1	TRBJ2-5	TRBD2	SGGGLETQY
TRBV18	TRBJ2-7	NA	ASSGAGQIYEQY
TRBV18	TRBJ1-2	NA	ASSPPTGPYGYT